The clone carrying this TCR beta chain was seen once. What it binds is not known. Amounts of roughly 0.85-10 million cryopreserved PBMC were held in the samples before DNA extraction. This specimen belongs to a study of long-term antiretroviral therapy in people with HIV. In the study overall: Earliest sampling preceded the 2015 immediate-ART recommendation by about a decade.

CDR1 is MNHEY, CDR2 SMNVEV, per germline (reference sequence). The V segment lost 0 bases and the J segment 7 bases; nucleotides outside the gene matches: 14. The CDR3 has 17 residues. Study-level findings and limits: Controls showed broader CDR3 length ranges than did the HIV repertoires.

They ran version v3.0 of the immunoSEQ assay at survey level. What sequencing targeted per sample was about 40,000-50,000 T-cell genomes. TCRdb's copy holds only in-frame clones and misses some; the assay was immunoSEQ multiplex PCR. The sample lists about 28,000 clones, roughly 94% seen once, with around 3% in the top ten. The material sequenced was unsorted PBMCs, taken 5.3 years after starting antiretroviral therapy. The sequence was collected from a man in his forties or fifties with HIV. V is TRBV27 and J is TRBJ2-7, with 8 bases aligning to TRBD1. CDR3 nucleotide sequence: TGTGCCAGCAGTTTATCTGCGTTCCGGACAGGGCTTAGGGAGCAGTACTTC. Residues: CASSLSAFRTGLREQYF.